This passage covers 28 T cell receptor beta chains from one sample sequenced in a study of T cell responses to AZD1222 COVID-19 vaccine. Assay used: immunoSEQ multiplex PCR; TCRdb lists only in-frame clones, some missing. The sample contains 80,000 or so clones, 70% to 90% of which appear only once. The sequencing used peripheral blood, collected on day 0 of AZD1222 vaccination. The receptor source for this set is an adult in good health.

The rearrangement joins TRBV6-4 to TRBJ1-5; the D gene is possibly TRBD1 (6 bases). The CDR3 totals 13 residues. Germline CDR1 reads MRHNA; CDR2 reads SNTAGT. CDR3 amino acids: CAQSRGSWAPQHF. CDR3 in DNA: TGTGCTCAGTCGAGGGGGAGCTGGGCGCCCCAGCATTTT.

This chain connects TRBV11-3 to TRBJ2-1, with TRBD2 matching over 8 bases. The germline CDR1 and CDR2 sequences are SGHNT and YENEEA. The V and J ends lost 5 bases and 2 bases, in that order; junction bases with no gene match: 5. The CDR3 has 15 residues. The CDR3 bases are TGTGCCAGCAGCCTTAGCGGGACTACCTACAATGAGCAGTTCTTC. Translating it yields CASSLSGTTYNEQFF.

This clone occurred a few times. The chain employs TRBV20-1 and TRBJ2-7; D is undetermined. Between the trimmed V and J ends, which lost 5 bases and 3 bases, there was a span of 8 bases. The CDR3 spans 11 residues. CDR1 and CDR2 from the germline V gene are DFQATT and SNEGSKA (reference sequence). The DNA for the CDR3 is TGCAGTGCTGCGCCGTACTACGAGCAGTACTTC. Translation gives CSAAPYYEQYF.

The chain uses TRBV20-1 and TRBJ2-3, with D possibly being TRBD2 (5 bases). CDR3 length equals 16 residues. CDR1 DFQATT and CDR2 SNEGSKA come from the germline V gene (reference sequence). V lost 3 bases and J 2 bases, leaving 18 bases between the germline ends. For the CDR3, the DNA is TGCAGTGCTAGTCCCGAACTAGGCCCAAACACAGATACGCAGTATTTT. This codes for CSASPELGPNTDTQYF.

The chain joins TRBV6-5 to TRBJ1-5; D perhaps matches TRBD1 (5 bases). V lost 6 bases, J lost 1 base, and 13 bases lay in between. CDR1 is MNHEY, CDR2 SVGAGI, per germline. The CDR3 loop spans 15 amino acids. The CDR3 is CASRLMWDSNQPQHF. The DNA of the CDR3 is TGTGCCAGCAGACTAATGTGGGACAGCAATCAGCCCCAGCATTTT.

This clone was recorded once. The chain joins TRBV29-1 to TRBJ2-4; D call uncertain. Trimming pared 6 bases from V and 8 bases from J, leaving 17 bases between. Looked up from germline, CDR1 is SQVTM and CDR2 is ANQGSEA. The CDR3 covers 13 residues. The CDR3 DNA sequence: TGCAGCGTGGGCCTGGAATTGGGTCACATTCAGTACTTC. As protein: CSVGLELGHIQYF.

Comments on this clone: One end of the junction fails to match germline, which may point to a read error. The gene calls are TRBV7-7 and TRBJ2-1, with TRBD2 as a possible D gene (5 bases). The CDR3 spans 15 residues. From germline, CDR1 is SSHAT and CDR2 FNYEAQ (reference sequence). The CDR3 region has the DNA TGTGCTAGCAGCTTAGGGCTAGCACGGGTCAATGAGCAGTTCTTC. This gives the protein CASSLGLARVNEQFF. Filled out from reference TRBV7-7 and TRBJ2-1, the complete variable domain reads GAGVSQSPRYKVTKRGQDVTLRCDPISSHATLYWYQQALGQGPEFLTYFNYEAQPDKSGLPSDRFSAERPEGSISTLTIQRTEQRDSAMYRCASSLGLARVNEQFFGPGTRLTVL.

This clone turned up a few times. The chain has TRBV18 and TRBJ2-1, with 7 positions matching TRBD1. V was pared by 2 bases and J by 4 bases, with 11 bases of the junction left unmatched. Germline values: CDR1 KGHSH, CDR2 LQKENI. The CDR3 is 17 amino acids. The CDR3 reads CASSPMTDRVRYNEQFF. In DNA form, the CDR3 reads TGTGCCAGCTCACCAATGACCGACAGGGTGCGATACAATGAGCAGTTCTTC.

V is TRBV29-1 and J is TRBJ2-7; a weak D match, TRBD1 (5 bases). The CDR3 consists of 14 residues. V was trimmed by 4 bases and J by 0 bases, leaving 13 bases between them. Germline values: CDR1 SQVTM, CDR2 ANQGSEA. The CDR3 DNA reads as TGCAGCGTTGTGGGTGGCAGGGTCTCCTACGAGCAGTACTTC. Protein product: CSVVGGRVSYEQYF.

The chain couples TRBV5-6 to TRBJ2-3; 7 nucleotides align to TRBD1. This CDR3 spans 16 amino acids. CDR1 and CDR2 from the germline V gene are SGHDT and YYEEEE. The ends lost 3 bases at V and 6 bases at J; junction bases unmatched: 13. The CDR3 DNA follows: TGTGCCAGCAGCTGGGGGTTAACAGGGGCAGGGGATACGCAGTATTTT. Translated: CASSWGLTGAGDTQYF.

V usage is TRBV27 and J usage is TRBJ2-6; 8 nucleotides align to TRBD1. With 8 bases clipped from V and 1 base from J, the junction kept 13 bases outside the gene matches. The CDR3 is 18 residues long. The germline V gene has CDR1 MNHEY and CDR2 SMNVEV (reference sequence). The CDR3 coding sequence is TGTGCCAGCCGAAGACAAGACAGGGGAATATCTGGGGCCAACGTCCTGACTTTC. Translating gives CASRRQDRGISGANVLTF.

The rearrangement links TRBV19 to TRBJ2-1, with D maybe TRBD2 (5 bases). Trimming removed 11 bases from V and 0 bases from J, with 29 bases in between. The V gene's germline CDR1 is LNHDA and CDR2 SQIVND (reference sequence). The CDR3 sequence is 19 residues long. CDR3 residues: CASCRTHGRARSSYNEQFF. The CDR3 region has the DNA TGTGCCTCCTGCAGGACTCACGGCCGAGCCAGAAGCTCCTACAATGAGCAGTTCTTC.

In DNA form, the CDR3 reads TGTGCCAGCAGTGAAAATGAGGGGCCTGAAGCTTTCTTT. Its translation: CASSENEGPEAFF. The chain couples TRBV6-1 to TRBJ1-1, with D possibly TRBD1 on 5 matching bases. V lost 2 bases to trimming and J lost 6 bases, with 10 bases between them. The CDR3 totals 13 residues. CDR1 is MNHNS, CDR2 SASEGT, per germline.

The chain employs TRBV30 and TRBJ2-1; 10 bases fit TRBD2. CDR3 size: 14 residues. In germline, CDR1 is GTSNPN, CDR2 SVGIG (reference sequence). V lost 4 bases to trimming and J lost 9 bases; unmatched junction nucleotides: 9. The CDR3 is CAWKPAGGPAEQFF. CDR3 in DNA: TGTGCCTGGAAGCCAGCGGGAGGGCCGGCTGAGCAGTTCTTC.

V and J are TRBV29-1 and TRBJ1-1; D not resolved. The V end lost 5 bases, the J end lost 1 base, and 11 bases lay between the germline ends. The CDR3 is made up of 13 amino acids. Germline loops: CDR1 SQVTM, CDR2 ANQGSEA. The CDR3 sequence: CSVLREANTEAFF. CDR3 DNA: TGCAGCGTTTTGAGAGAGGCGAACACTGAAGCTTTCTTT.

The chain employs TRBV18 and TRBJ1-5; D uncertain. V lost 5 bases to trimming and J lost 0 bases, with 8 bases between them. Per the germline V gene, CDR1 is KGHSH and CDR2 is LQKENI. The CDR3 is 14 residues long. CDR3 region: CASSRANSNQPQHF. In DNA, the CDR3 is TGTGCCAGCTCAAGGGCGAATAGCAATCAGCCCCAGCATTTT.

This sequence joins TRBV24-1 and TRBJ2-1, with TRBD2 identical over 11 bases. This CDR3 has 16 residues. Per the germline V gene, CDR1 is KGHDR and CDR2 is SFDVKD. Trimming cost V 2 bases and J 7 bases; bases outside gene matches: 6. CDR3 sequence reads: CATSDSGLAGGNEQFF. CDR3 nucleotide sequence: TGTGCCACCAGTGATTCCGGACTAGCGGGTGGGAATGAGCAGTTCTTC.

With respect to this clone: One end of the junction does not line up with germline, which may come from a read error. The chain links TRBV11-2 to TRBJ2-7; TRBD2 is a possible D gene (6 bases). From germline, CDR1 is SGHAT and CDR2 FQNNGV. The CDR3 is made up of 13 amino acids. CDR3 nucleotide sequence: TGTGCCAGCAGCTTAGATCCCCAGACTAGACCCACCTTC. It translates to CASSLDPQTRPTF.

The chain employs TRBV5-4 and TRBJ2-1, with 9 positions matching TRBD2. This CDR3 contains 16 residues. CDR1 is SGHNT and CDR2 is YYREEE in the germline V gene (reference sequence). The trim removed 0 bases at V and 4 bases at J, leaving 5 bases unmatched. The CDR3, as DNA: TGTGCCAGCAGCTTGGGCGGGGGGGGAACTTACAATGAGCAGTTCTTC. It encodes CASSLGGGGTYNEQFF.

The CDR3 is CASKKPGQYGYTF. The DNA for the CDR3 is TGTGCCAGCAAAAAACCCGGACAGTATGGCTACACCTTC. This chain connects TRBV19 to TRBJ1-2; D possibly corresponds to TRBD1 (6 bases). Germline loops: CDR1 LNHDA, CDR2 SQIVND (reference sequence). With 9 bases removed from V and 5 bases from J, the gap between germline ends came to 16 bases. This CDR3 contains 13 residues.

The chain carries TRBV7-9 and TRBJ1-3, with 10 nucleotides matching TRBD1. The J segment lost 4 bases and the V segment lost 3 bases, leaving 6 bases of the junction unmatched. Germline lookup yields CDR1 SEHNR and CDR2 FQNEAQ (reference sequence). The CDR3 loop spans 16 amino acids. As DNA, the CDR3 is TGTGCCAGCAGCTTCGCCGGGACAGGGGTCGGAAACACCATATATTTT. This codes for CASSFAGTGVGNTIYF.

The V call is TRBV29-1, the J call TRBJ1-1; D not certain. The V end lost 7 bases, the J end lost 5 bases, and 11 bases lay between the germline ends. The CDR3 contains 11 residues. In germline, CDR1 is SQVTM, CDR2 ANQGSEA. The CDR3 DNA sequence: TGCAGCGGCCGGGGTTCAACTGAAGCTTTCTTT. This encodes CSGRGSTEAFF.

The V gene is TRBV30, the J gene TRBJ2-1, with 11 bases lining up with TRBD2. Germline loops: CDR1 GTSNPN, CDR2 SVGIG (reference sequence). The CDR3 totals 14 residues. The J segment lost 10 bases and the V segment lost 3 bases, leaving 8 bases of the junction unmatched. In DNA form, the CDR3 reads TGTGCCTGGAGCTCGGGACTAGCGGTTGCGGAGCAGTTCTTC. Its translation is CAWSSGLAVAEQFF.

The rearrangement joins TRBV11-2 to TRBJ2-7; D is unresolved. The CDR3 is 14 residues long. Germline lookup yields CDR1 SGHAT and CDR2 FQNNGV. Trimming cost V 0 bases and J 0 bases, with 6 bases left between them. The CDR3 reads CASSLDTSSYEQYF. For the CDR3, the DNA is TGTGCCAGCAGCTTAGACACGAGCTCCTACGAGCAGTACTTC.

The CDR3 bases are TGTGCCAGCAGCTTAGGGGCTAGCGGGACCGGGGAGCTGTTTTTT. Translated, it gives CASSLGASGTGELFF. The chain combines TRBV11-3 with TRBJ2-2; the match to TRBD2 covers 8 bases. J was trimmed by 5 bases and V by 1 base; bases with no gene match: 3. The CDR3 loop spans 15 amino acids. Germline CDR1 reads SGHNT; CDR2 reads YENEEA.

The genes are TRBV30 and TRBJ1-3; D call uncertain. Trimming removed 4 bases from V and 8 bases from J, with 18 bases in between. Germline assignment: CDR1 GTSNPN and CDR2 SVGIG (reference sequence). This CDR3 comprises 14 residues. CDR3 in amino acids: CAWTRETFVHTIYF. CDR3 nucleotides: TGTGCCTGGACCCGGGAAACATTCGTGCACACCATATATTTT.

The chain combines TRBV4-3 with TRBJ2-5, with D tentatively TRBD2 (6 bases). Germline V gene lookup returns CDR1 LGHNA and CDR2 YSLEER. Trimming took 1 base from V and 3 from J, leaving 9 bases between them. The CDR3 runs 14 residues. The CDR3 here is CASSQGASEETQYF. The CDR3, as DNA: TGCGCCAGCAGCCAAGGGGCTAGCGAAGAGACCCAGTACTTC.

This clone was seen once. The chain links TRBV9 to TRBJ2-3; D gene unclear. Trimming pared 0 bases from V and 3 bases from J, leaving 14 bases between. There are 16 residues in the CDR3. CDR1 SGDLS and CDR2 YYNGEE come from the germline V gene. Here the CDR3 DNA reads TGTGCCAGCAGCGTAGCCCCTGGAGCTCAAACAGATACGCAGTATTTT. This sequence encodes CASSVAPGAQTDTQYF.